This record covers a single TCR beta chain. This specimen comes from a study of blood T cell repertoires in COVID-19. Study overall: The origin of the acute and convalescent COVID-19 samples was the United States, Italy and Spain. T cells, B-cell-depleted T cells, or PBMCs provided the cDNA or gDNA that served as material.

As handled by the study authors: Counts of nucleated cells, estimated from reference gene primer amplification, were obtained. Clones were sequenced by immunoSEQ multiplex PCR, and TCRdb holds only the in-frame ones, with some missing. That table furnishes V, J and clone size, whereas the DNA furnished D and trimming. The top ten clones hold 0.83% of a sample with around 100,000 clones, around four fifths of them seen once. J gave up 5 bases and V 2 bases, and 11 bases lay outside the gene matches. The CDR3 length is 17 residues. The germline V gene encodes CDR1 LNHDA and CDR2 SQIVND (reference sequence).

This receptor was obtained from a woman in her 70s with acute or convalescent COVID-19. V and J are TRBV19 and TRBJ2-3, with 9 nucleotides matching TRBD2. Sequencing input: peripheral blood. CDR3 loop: CASSIISVAGGQDTQYF. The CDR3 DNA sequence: TGTGCCAGTAGTATAATTTCGGTGGCGGGGGGGCAAGATACGCAGTATTTT.